This T cell receptor (beta chain) stems from a study of monozygotic twins with inflammatory bowel disease. Findings of the study overall: Concordant and discordant twins showed no difference in repertoire similarity, possibly from limited power. Those with IBD had lower TCRbeta diversity (inverse Simpson) than their healthy co-twins did.

Regarding this clonotype: Its antigen is unidentified.

TCR libraries were prepared from roughly 3,700 ng total RNA each. Reprocessing the 5' RACE reads, TCRdb reports a single entry for every CDR3 protein and omits DNA. Here the sample table reports about 160,000 distinct CDR3 sequences. There are 13 residues in the CDR3. CDR1 is MDHEN and CDR2 is SYDVKM in the germline V gene. The sequence came from a human donor with ulcerative colitis or Crohn's disease, or a healthy co-twin of an affected twin (not recorded which). The chain employs TRBV28 and TRBJ1-1; the D call from TCRdb, TRBD1, cannot be confirmed without DNA. Sequencing input: blood. The CDR3: CASSLEGAFVAFF.